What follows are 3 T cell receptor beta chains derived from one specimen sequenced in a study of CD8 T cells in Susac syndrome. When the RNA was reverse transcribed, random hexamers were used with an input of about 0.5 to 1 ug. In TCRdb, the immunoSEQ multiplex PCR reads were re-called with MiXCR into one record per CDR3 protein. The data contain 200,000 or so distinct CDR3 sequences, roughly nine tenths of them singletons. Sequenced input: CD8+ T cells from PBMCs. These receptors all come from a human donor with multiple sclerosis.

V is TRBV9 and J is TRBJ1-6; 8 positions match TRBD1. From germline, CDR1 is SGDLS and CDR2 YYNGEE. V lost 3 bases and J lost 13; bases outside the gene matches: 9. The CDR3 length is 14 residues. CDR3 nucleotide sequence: TGTGCCAGCAGCGCCGGGACAGGCCCCAATCCCCTCCACTTT. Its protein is CASSAGTGPNPLHF.

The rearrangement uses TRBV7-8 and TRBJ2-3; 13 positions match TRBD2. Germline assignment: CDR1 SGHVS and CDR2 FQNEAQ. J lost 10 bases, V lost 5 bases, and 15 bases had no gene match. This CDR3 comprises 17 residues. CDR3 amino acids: CASSPEGLAGPGLAQYF. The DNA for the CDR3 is TGTGCCAGCAGCCCGGAGGGACTAGCGGGACCAGGACTGGCGCAGTATTTT.

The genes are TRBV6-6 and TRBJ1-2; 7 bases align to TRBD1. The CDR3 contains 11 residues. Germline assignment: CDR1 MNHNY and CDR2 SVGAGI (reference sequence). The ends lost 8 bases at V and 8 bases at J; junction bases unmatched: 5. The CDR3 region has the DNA TGTGCCAGCTCAACAGGGGCGGGCTACACCTTC. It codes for CASSTGAGYTF.